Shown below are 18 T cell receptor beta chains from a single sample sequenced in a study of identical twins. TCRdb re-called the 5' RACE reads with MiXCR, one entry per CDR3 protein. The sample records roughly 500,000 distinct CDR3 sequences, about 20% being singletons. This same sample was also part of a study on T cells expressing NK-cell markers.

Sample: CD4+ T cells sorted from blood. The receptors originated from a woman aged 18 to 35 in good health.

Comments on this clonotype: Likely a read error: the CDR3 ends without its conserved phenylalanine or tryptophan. As DNA, the CDR3 is TGCGCCAGCAGCTTAACCATGAACACTGAAGCTTTCCTT. Its translation is CASSLTMNTEAFL. V is TRBV5-1 and J is TRBJ1-1; D not certain. This CDR3 has 13 amino acids. CDR1 is SGHRS, CDR2 YFSETQ, per germline. Deletions cut 2 bases from V and 0 bases from J, with 5 bases between.

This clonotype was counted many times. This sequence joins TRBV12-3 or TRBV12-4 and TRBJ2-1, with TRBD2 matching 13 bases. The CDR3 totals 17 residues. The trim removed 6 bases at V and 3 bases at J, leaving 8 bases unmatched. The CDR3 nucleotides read TGTGCCAGCAGCAGAACTAGCGGGAGGGCCAACTACAATGAGCAGTTCTTC. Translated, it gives CASSRTSGRANYNEQFF.

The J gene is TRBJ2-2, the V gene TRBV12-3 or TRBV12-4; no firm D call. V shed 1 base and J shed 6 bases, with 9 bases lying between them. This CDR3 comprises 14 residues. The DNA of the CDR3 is TGTGCCAGCAGTTTAGACTCATTAGCCGGGGAGCTGTTTTTT. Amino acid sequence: CASSLDSLAGELFF.

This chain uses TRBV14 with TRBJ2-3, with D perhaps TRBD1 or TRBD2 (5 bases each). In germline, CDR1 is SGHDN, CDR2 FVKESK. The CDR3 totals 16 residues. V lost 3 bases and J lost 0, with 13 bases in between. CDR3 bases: TGTGCCAGCAGCCACCCCGACGGGGCTAGCACAGATACGCAGTATTTT. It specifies CASSHPDGASTDTQYF.

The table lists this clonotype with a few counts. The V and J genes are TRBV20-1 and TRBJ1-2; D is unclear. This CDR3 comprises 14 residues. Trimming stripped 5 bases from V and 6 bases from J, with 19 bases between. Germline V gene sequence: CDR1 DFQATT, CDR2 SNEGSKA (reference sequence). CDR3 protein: CSAEGQVGPHGYTF. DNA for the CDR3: TGCAGTGCTGAAGGGCAAGTAGGACCCCATGGCTACACCTTC.

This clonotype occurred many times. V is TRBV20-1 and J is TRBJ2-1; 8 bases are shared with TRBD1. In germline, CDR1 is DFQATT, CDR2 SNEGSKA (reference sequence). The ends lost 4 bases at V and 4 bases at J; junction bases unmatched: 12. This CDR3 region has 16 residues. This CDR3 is CSAMQHQGARYNEQFF. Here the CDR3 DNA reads TGCAGTGCTATGCAGCACCAGGGGGCTCGATACAATGAGCAGTTCTTC.

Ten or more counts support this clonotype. CDR3 sequence reads: CASSLGSLAKNIQYF. CDR3 in DNA: TGTGCCAGCAGCTTAGGGTCCCTAGCCAAAAACATTCAGTACTTC. The gene calls are TRBV11-2 and TRBJ2-4, with D hard to call. The germline gives CDR1 SGHAT, CDR2 FQNNGV. CDR3 length: 15 amino acids. V gave up 1 base and J gave up 0 bases, with 7 bases separating them.

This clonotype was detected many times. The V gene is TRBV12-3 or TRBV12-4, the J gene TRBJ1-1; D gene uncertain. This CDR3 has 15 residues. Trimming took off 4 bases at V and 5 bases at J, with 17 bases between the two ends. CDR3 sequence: CASSSRPVSPTEAFF. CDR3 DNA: TGTGCCAGCAGTTCCCGACCGGTGAGTCCTACTGAAGCTTTCTTT.

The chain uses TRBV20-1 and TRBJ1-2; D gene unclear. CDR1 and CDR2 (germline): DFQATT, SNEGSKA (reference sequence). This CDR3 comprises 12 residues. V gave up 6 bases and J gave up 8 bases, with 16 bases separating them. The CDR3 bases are TGCAGTGCGCCAACGAGAGGGAGGGGCTACACCTTC. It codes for CSAPTRGRGYTF.

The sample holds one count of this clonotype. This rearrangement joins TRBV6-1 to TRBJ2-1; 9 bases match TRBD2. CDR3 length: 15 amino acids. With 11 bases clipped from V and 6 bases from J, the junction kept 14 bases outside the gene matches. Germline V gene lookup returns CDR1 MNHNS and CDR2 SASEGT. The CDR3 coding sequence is TGTGCCTCTCGGGCCGGGACTAGCCCGTTCAATGAGCAGTTCTTC. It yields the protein CASRAGTSPFNEQFF.

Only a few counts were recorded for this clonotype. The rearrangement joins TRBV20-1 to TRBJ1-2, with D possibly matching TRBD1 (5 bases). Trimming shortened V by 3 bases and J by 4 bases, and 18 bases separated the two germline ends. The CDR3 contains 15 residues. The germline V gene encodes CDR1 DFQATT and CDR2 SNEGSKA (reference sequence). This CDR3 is CSASPAGGTPYGYTF. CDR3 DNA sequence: TGCAGTGCTAGTCCCGCAGGTGGGACTCCCTATGGCTACACCTTC.

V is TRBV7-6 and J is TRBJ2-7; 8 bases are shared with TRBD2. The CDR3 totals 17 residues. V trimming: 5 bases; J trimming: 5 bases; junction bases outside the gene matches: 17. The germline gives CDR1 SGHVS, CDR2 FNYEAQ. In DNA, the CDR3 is TGTGCCAGCAGCCCGGTGGGAAGCGGGAGTAAGCGCCACGAGCAGTACTTC. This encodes CASSPVGSGSKRHEQYF.

CDR3 nucleotides: TGTGCCAGCAGTAGAGCGGGTTCCCGCTCCGAGCAGTACTTC. Protein: CASSRAGSRSEQYF. This rearrangement joins TRBV7-6 to TRBJ2-7; perhaps TRBD2 as D (6 bases). Trimming left V 6 bases short and J 6 bases short, with 18 bases between. The germline V gene has CDR1 SGHVS and CDR2 FNYEAQ. The CDR3 sequence is 14 residues long.

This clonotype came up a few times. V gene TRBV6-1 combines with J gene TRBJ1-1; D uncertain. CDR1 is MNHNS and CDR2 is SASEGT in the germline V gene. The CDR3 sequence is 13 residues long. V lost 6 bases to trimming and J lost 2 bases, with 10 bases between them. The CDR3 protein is CASSLYQNTEAFF. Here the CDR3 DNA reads TGTGCCAGCAGCCTCTATCAAAACACTGAAGCTTTCTTT.

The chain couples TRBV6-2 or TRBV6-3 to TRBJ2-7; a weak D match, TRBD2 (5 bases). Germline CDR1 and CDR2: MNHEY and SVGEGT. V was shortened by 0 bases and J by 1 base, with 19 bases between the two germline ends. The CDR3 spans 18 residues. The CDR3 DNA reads TGTGCCAGCAGTTACTCTACCTATTCTAGCTTACGGTCCTACGAGCAGTACTTC. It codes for CASSYSTYSSLRSYEQYF.

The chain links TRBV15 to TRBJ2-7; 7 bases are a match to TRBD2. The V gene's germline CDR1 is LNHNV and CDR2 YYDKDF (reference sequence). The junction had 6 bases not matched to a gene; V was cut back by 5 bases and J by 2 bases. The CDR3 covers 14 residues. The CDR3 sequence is CATSRGGDAYEQYF. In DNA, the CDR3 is TGTGCCACCAGCCGGGGAGGGGATGCCTACGAGCAGTACTTC.

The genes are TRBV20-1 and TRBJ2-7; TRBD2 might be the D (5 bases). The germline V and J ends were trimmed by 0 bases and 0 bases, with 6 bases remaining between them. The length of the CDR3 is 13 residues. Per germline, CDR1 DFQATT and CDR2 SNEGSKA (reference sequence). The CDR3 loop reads CSARDGGSYEQYF. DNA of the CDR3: TGCAGTGCTAGAGATGGAGGCTCCTACGAGCAGTACTTC.

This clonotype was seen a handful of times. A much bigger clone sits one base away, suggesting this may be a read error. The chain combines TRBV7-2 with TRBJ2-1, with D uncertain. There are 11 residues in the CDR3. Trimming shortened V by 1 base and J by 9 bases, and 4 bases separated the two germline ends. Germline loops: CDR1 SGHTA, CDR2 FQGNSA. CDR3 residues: CASSLGIEQFF. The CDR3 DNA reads TGTGCCAGCAGCTTAGGCATTGAGCAGTTCTTC.